The present entry profiles one T cell receptor (beta chain) with its context. The antigen remains unidentified. The data were taken from a study of shared clonotypes between healthy human individuals. Study background: CD4 naive and memory got three plates each, CD8 naive two, CD8 memory one.

Produced via immunoSEQ multiplex PCR; TCRdb's table is partial and in-frame only. The sample carries over a million clones, around 97% recorded once. The study's findings and limits: Clonotype sharing across a few donors was observed for around 5.1% of naive CD4 clonotypes.

Donors were healthy HIV-negative adults without recent acute infections or vaccinations. Into CD45RA+ naive and CD45RA-negative memory subsets, the CD4+ cells were split. CDR1 LNHDA and CDR2 SQIVND come from the germline V gene (reference sequence). This CDR3 contains 13 residues. Between the trimmed V and J ends, which lost 4 bases and 7 bases, there was a span of 14 bases. The sequenced sample consisted of naive CD4+ T cells sorted from blood. Subset described: CD45RA+ positively selected. This rearrangement joins TRBV19 to TRBJ2-7; D might be TRBD2 (6 bases). This TCR came from a man aged 25 to 40 in good health. CDR3: CASSKTGALEQYF. The CDR3, as DNA: TGTGCCAGTAGTAAGACGGGAGCATTGGAGCAGTACTTC.